This T cell receptor (beta chain) was identified in a study of blood T cell repertoires in COVID-19. Study summary: From T cells, B-cell-depleted T cells, or PBMCs came the material, which was cDNA or gDNA.

The CDR3 loop spans 13 amino acids. V gave up 5 bases and J gave up 4 bases, with 12 bases separating them. Germline CDR1 and CDR2: MNHEY and SMNVEV (reference sequence). Assay used: immunoSEQ multiplex PCR; TCRdb lists only in-frame clones, some missing. Among tens of thousands of clones listed, over 80% were seen once. The origin of this receptor is a human donor with active COVID-19. The donor label of this sample is uncertain. The chain couples TRBV27 to TRBJ2-7; tentatively, D is TRBD1 (5 bases). Source material: peripheral blood. The CDR3 protein is CASSQVQGYEQYF. CDR3 DNA: TGTGCCAGCAGTCAAGTGCAGGGTTACGAGCAGTACTTC.